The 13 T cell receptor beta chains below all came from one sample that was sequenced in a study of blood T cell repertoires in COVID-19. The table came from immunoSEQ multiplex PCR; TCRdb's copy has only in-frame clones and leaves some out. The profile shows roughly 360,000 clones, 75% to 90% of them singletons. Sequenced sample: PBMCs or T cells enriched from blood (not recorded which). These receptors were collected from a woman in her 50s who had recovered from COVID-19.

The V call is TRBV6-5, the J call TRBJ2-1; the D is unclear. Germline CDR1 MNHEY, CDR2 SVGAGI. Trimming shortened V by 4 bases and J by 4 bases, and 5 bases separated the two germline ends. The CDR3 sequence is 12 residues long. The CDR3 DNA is TGTGCCAGCAGTTCAGGATACAATGAGCAGTTCTTC. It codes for CASSSGYNEQFF.

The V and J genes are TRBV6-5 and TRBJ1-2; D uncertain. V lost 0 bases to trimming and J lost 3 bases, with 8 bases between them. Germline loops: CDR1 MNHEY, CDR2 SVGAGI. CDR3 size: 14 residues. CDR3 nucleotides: TGTGCCAGCAGTTACTCGAGCACCCACTATGGCTACACCTTC. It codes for CASSYSSTHYGYTF.

The CDR3 reads CASSDYPRSGQGAKQLFF. The CDR3 region has the DNA TGTGCCAGCAGTGATTATCCCCGCTCGGGACAGGGGGCGAAGCAACTGTTTTTT. The chain carries TRBV25-1 and TRBJ1-4; 12 nucleotides align to TRBD1. The germline CDR1 and CDR2 sequences are MGHDK and SYGVNS. This CDR3 is 18 amino acids long. The V gene end was trimmed by 3 bases and the J gene end by 12 bases; junction bases not matched to a gene: 17. Supplemented by reference TRBV25-1 and TRBJ1-4, the full variable domain reads EADIYQTPRYLVIGTGKKITLECSQTMGHDKMYWYQQDPGMELHLIHYSYGVNSTEKGDLSSESTVSRIRTEHFPLTLESARPSHTSQYLCASSDYPRSGQGAKQLFFGSGTQLSVL.

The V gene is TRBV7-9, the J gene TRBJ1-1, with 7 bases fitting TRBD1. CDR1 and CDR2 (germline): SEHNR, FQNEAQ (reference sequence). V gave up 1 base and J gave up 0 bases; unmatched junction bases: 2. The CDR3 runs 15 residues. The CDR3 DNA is TGTGCCAGCAGCTTAGGGGACAGCGTGAACACTGAAGCTTTCTTT. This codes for CASSLGDSVNTEAFF.

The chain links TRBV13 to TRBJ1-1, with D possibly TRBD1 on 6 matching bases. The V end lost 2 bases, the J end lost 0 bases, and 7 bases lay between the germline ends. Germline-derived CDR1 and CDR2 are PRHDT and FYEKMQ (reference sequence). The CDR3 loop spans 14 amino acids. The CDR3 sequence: CASSLSGVNTEAFF. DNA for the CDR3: TGTGCCAGCAGCTTATCAGGGGTGAACACTGAAGCTTTCTTT.

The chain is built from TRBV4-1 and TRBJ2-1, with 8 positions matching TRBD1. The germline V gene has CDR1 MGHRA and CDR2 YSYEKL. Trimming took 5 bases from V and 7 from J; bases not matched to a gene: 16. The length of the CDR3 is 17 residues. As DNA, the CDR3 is TGCGCCAGCAGCGCAATCCCCCTAGGACAGGGTGGGAATGAGCAGTTCTTC. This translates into CASSAIPLGQGGNEQFF.

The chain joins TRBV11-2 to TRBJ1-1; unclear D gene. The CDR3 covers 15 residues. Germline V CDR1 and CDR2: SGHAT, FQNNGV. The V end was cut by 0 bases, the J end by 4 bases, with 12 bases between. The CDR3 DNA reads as TGTGCCAGCAGCTTAGAGCTCAGTTTAAGCACTGAAGCTTTCTTT. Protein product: CASSLELSLSTEAFF.

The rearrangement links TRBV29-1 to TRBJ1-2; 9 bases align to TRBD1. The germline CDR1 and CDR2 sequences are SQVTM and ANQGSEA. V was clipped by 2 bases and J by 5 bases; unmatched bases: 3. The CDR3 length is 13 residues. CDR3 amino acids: CSVEIGQGYGYTF. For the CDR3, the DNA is TGCAGCGTTGAAATCGGACAGGGGTATGGCTACACCTTC. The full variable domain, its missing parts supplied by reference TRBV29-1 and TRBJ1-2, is SAVISQKPSRDICQRGTSLTIQCQVDSQVTMMFWYRQQPGQSLTLIATANQGSEATYESGFVIDKFPISRPNLTFSTLTVSNMSPEDSSIYLCSVEIGQGYGYTFGSGTRLTVV.

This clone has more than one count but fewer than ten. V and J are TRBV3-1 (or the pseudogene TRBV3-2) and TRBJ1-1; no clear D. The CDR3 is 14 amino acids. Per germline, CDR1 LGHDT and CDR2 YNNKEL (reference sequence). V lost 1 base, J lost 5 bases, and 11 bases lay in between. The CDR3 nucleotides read TGTGCCAGCAGCCAAGTGCACGGGGAAACTGAAGCTTTCTTT. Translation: CASSQVHGETEAFF.

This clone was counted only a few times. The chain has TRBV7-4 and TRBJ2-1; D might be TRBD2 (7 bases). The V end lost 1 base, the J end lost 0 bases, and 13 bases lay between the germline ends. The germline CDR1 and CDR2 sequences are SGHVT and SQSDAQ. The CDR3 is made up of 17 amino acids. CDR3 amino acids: CASSLVWRGPSYNEQFF. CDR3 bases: TGTGCCAGCAGCTTAGTTTGGCGGGGGCCCTCCTACAATGAGCAGTTCTTC.

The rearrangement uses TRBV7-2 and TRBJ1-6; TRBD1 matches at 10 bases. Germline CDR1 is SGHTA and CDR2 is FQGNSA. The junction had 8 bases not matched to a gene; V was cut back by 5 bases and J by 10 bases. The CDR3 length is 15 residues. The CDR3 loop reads CASSVGQGTWSPLHF. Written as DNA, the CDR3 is TGTGCCAGCAGCGTGGGACAGGGGACTTGGTCACCCCTCCACTTT.

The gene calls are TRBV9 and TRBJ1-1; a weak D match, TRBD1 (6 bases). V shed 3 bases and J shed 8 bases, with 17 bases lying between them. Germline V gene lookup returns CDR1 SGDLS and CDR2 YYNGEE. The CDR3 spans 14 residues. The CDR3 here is CASSASSRTAEAFF. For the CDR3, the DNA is TGTGCCAGCAGCGCCTCTTCGAGGACAGCCGAAGCTTTCTTT.

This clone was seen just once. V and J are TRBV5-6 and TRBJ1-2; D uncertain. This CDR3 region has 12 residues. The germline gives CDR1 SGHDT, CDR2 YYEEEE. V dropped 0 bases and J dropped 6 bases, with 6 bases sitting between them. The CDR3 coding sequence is TGTGCCAGCAGCTTGGTCAGTGATGGCTACACCTTC. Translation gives CASSLVSDGYTF.